The subject of this entry is one TCR beta chain. This sample is part of a study of blood T cell repertoires in COVID-19. Turning to the study itself: Samples taken during acute and convalescent COVID-19 were collected in the United States, Italy and Spain. T cells, B-cell-depleted T cells, or PBMCs provided the cDNA or gDNA that served as material.

V dropped 7 bases and J dropped 0 bases, with 10 bases sitting between them. The germline gives CDR1 MNHEY, CDR2 SVGAGI. This CDR3 has 14 amino acids. In the source study's methods: Estimated nucleated cell counts came from reference gene primer amplification. Generated by immunoSEQ multiplex PCR, the TCRdb table keeps only in-frame clones and is missing some. V and J calls and clone size come straight from that table; D and trimming were deduced from the DNA. Here the sample spans a few hundred thousand clones, 88% being singletons. This clonotype was obtained from a man in his 60s who had recovered from COVID-19. The chain is built from TRBV6-5 and TRBJ1-5; TRBD1 is a possible D gene (6 bases). Sequenced sample: peripheral blood. CDR3 in amino acids: CASTKGGSNQPQHF. In nucleotides, the CDR3 is TGTGCCAGCACCAAAGGGGGTAGCAATCAGCCCCAGCATTTT.